The rows below give T cell receptor beta chains drawn from one sample of a study of blood T cell repertoires in COVID-19. TCRdb keeps only in-frame clones here, not all; method: immunoSEQ multiplex PCR. This sample carries some 70,000 clones, approximately 80% of them seen once, and the ten largest clones take more than 10%. The source material was peripheral blood. These receptors all come from a man aged 50 to 60 with COVID-19, enrolled during active disease. The CDR3 runs from the conserved cysteine through the conserved F or W. The order of the fields is J gene, V gene, D gene, clone size, CDR3 DNA, CDR3 protein. D genes are given only for firm matches. For some rows the clone size is stated as once, few or many, or as a class when expanded; others skip it.

TRBJ1-1 TRBV12-5 TRBD1 NA TGTGCTAGTGGTCCCTTTCCACCCTCACAGGGGGCGGCTGAAGCTTTCTTT CASGPFPPSQGAAEAFF
TRBJ2-2 TRBV4-3 TRBD1 NA TGCGCCAGCAGCCATAGCAGGGGGCGTTTGACCGGGGAGCTGTTTTTT CASSHSRGRLTGELFF
TRBJ1-1 TRBV18 NA NA TGTGCCAGCTCACCGGGACAGAACACTGAAGCTTTCTTT CASSPGQNTEAFF
TRBJ1-1 TRBV18 TRBD1 NA TGTGCCAGCTCACCGGACCAGAGGACACGCCAGGGGGGAGCTTTCTTT CASSPDQRTRQGGAFF
TRBJ2-4 TRBV7-9 TRBD1 NA TGTGCCAGCAGCCTGGACAGGGGGCGATTCGGAAACATTCAGTACTTC CASSLDRGRFGNIQYF
TRBJ2-1 TRBV10-3 TRBD2 NA TGTGCCATCAGCTCCACTAGCGGGGGAGGCAATGAGCAGTTCTTC CAISSTSGGGNEQFF
TRBJ1-2 TRBV2 NA NA TGTGCCAGCAGTGAAGGGGGGCCGGGGATGGCTGGCTACACCTTC CASSEGGPGMAGYTF
TRBJ1-5 TRBV2 NA NA TGTGCCAGCAGTGAAGCTACGCGGGGTCAGCCCCAGCATTTT CASSEATRGQPQHF
TRBJ1-4 TRBV6-5 NA few TGTGCCAGCAGCATTTCCTCCGGGGGTAAACTGTTTTTT CASSISSGGKLFF
TRBJ1-5 TRBV6-2/TRBV6-3 TRBD1 NA TGTGCCAGCAGTGACAGGGCGAGGCAGCCCCAGCATTTT CASSDRARQPQHF
TRBJ2-1 TRBV5-1 TRBD1 NA TGCGCCAGCAGTTCGGACAGGGCAAGTGTAAGGAATGAGCAGTTCTTC CASSSDRASVRNEQFF
TRBJ2-2 TRBV7-3 TRBD1 NA TGTGCCAGCAGCTTAGACAGGGCCAAAACCGGGGAGCTGTTTTTT CASSLDRAKTGELFF
TRBJ2-3 TRBV6-5 TRBD2 NA TGTGCCAGCTCTGCTAGCGGGGCCCCAGGAGATACGCAGTATTTT CASSASGAPGDTQYF
TRBJ2-3 TRBV11-2 NA NA TGTGCCAGCACCCGGAGCGCGCGACGCACAGATACGCAGTATTTT CASTRSARRTDTQYF
TRBJ2-5 TRBV4-1 NA NA TGCGCCAGCAGCCAAGATAACTACCTTAAGTACTTC CASSQDNYLKYF
TRBJ2-5 TRBV10-3 NA NA TGTGCCATCAGTGACCGGGACGGGACTTCCGAAGAGACCCAGTACTTC CAISDRDGTSEETQYF
TRBJ2-5 TRBV6-5 TRBD2 NA TGTGCCAGCAGTCTCCTAGCGGTACGGGGAGAGACCCAGTACTTC CASSLLAVRGETQYF
TRBJ1-1 TRBV6-5 NA NA TGTGCCAGCAGTTACAGGGGTAGCACTGAAGCTTTCTTT CASSYRGSTEAFF
TRBJ2-7 TRBV19 NA NA TGTGCCAGTAGTATCTCACAGGGTCTGATCTTCTACGAGCAGTACTTC CASSISQGLIFYEQYF
TRBJ1-1 TRBV14 TRBD1 NA TGTGCCAGCAGCGCTTGGACAGGATTGAACACTGAAGCTTTCTTT CASSAWTGLNTEAFF
TRBJ2-1 TRBV11-2 TRBD2 NA TGTGCCAGCAGCAGCGGGGTAACTACCTACAATGAGCAGTTCTTC CASSSGVTTYNEQFF
TRBJ1-1 TRBV10-3 NA NA TGTGCCACCGGCGGGGCGGGTGAAGCTTTCTTT CATGGAGEAFF
TRBJ2-7 TRBV5-1 TRBD2 NA TGCGCCAGCAGCTTAAGGTCTAGCGGTTCCTACGAGCAGTACTTC CASSLRSSGSYEQYF
TRBJ2-1 TRBV13 TRBD2 NA TGTGCCAGCAGCACCGGACTAGCGGGGGGTAACAATGAGCAGTTCTTC CASSTGLAGGNNEQFF
TRBJ1-5 TRBV19 NA once TGTGCCAGTACCCCGGGGGGACAGCCCCAGCATTTT CASTPGGQPQHF
TRBJ1-2 TRBV5-6 NA NA TGTGCCAGCAGCTCCCGGGGAAGTGGCAGGACCAACTATGGCTACACCTTC CASSSRGSGRTNYGYTF
TRBJ2-7 TRBV7-2 TRBD1 NA TGTGCCAGCAGCTTAGCGCAGGGGACAGGGACCTACGAGCAGTACTTC CASSLAQGTGTYEQYF
TRBJ1-4 TRBV5-1 NA few TGCGCCAGCAGCTTGGCGTCAGATGAAAAACTGTTTTTT CASSLASDEKLFF
TRBJ2-2 TRBV6-5 NA NA TGTGCCAGCAGTCACGGTAACACCGGGGAGCTGTTTTTT CASSHGNTGELFF
TRBJ2-1 TRBV13 NA NA TGTGCCAGCACCAGAGGGGGGGTCACCTACAATGAGCAGTTCTTC CASTRGGVTYNEQFF
TRBJ1-1 TRBV5-4 TRBD1 NA TGTGCCAGCAGCTCAGGGGGCTTTAACACTGAAGCTTTCTTT CASSSGGFNTEAFF